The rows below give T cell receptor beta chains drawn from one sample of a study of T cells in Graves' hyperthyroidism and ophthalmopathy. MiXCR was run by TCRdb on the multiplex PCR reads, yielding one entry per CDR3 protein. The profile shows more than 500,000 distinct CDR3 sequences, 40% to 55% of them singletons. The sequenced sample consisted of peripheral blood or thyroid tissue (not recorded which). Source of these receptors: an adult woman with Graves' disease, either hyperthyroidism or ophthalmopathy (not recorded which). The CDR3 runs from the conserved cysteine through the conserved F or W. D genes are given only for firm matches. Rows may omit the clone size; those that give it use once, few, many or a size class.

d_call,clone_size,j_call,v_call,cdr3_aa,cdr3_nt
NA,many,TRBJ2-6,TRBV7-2,CASGRAGANVLTF,TGTGCCAGCGGGCGTGCTGGGGCCAACGTCCTGACTTTC
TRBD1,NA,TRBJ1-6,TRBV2,CASCWDRRSPLHF,TGTGCCAGCTGCTGGGACAGGAGATCACCCCTCCACTTT
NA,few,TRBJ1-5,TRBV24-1,CATSGGGQPQHF,TGTGCCACCAGTGGGGGGGGACAGCCCCAGCATTTT
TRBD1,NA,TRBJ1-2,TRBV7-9,CASSQRDRGSPGYTF,TGCGCCAGCAGCCAACGTGACAGGGGTTCGCCTGGCTACACCTTC
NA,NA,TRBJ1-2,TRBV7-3,CASSRGRGQANYGYTF,TGTGCCAGCAGCCGGGGGAGGGGTCAAGCTAACTATGGCTACACCTTC
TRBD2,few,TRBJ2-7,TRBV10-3,CAIRGTSLYEQYF,TGTGCCATCAGGGGGACTAGTTTGTACGAGCAGTACTTC
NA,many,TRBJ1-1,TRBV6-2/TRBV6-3,CASSYATAFEAFF,TGTGCCAGCAGTTACGCGACCGCCTTTGAAGCTTTCTTT
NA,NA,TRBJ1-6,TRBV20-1,CSANPGVEYTYNSPLHF,TGCAGTGCTAATCCGGGGGTAGAGTACACCTATAATTCACCCCTCCACTTT
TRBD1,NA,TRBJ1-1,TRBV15,CATTGGKNTEAFF,TGTGCCACCACAGGGGGTAAAAACACCGAAGCTTTCTTT
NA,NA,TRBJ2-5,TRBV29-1,CSIRQANQETQYF,TGCAGCATCAGACAGGCTAATCAAGAGACCCAGTACTTC
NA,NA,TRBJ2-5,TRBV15,CATSRDRTQQETQYF,TGTGCCACCAGCAGAGATCGGACACAACAAGAGACCCAGTACTTC
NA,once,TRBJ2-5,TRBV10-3,CAIGNSGPIQETQYF,TGTGCCATCGGTAATAGCGGACCCATCCAAGAGACCCAGTACTTC
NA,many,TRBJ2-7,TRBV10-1,CASSRGTYEQYF,TGCGCCAGCAGTCGCGGGACCTACGAGCAGTACTTC
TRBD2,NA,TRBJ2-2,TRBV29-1,CSVLAGGNTGELFF,TGCAGCGTTTTAGCGGGAGGGAACACCGGGGAGCTGTTTTTT
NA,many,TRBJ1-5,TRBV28,CASSFANQPQHF,TGTGCCAGCAGTTTCGCAAATCAGCCCCAGCATTTT
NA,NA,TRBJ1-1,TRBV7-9,CASSSSDRTQAFF,TGTGCCAGCAGCTCTTCGGACCGGACCCAAGCTTTCTTT
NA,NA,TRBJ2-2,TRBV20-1,CSAREPTTGELFF,TGCAGTGCTAGGGAGCCGACGACCGGGGAGCTGTTTTTT
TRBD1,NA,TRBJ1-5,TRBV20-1,CSARGDRENQPQHF,TGCAGTGCTAGAGGGGACAGGGAGAATCAGCCCCAGCATTTT
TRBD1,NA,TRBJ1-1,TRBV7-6,CASSLEWGQVLTEAFF,TGTGCCAGCAGCTTAGAATGGGGACAGGTTCTTACTGAAGCTTTCTTT
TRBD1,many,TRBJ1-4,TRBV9,CASSLSTGESEKLFF,TGTGCCAGCAGCCTATCGACAGGGGAGTCTGAAAAACTGTTTTTT
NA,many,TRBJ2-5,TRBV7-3,CASSLKTDGAQETQYF,TGTGCCAGCAGCTTAAAAACCGACGGAGCTCAAGAGACCCAGTACTTC
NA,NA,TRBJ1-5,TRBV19,CASSIRTTYSSQPQHF,TGTGCCAGTAGTATACGGACAACTTATAGCAGCCAGCCCCAGCATTTT
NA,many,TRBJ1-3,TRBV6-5,CASSSKGLFSGNTIYF,TGTGCCAGCAGCTCAAAGGGGCTATTCTCTGGAAACACCATATATTTT
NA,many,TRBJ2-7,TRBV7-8,CASSPQGGAYEQYF,TGTGCCAGCAGCCCCCAGGGGGGTGCCTACGAGCAGTACTTC
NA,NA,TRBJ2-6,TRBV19,CASSDSGSGANVLAF,TGTGCCAGCAGTGACTCGGGATCTGGGGCCAACGTCCTGGCTTTC
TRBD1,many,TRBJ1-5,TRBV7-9,CASSPIGARGRNQPQHF,TGTGCCAGCAGCCCTATTGGGGCCAGGGGGCGAAATCAGCCCCAGCATTTT